The entry below describes one T cell receptor (beta chain). Its matching antigen is unknown. Generated by immunoSEQ multiplex PCR, the TCRdb table keeps only in-frame clones and is missing some. The sample lists about 160,000 clones; 88% were seen once. This CDR3 has 13 amino acids. Trimming removed 6 bases at V and 8 bases at J, with 13 bases between. CDR1 is MRHNA, CDR2 SNTAGT, per germline. This entry comes from a study of T cell responses to AZD1222 COVID-19 vaccine. Study results and caveats: The study found Spike-specific TCR breadth and depth rose after two AZD1222 doses.

The V call is TRBV6-4, the J call TRBJ1-4; maybe TRBD1 (5 bases). The sequence came from an adult who received the AZD1222 COVID-19 vaccine. Source: peripheral blood, taken 28 days after the second AZD1222 dose. CDR3 DNA: TGTGCCAGCAGAAGACTGGGGGTCGAAAAACTGTTTTTT. Protein: CASRRLGVEKLFF.